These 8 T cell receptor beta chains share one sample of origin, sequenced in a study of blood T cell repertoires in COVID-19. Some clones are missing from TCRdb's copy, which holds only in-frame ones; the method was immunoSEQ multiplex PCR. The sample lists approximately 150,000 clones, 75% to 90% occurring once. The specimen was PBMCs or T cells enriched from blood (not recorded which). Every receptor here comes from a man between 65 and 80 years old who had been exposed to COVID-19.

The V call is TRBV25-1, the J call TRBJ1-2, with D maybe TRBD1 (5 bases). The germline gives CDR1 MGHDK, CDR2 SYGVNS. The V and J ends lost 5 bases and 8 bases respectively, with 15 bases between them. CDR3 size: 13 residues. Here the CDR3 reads CASSLGLSSGYTF. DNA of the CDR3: TGTGCCAGCAGTTTGGGACTTTCATCGGGCTACACCTTC.

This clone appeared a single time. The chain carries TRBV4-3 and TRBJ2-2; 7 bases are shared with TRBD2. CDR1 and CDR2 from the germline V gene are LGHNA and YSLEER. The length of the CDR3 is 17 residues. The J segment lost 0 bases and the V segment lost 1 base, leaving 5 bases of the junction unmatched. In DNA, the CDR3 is TGCGCCAGCAGCCAAGGGCTAGCGGAGGCGAACACCGGGGAGCTGTTTTTT. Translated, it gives CASSQGLAEANTGELFF.

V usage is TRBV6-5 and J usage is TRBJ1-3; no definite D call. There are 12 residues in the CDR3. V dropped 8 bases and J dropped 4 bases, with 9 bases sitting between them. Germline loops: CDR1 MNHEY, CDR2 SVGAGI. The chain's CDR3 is CASASIGNTIYF. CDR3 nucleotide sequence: TGTGCCAGCGCTTCTATAGGAAACACCATATATTTT.

DNA for the CDR3: TGTGCCAGCTCACTAGGACAGGTCCCTCAGCTGACCCAGTACTTC. It specifies CASSLGQVPQLTQYF. This chain joins TRBV18 and TRBJ2-5; 7 bases agree with TRBD1. V lost 4 bases to trimming and J lost 7 bases; unmatched junction nucleotides: 12. The CDR3 has 15 residues. Germline CDR1 is KGHSH and CDR2 is LQKENI.

The CDR3 protein is CASSMITEHEKLFF. The CDR3 DNA reads as TGTGCCAGTAGTATGATTACAGAGCATGAAAAACTGTTTTTT. The rearrangement links TRBV19 to TRBJ1-4; D is unclear. Trimming took 3 bases from V and 6 from J, leaving 11 bases between them. This CDR3 contains 14 residues. Germline V gene sequence: CDR1 LNHDA, CDR2 SQIVND (reference sequence).

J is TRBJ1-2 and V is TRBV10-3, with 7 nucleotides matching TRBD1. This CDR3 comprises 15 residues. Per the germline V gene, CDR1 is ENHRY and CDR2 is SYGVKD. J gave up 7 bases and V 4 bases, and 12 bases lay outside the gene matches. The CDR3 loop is CAISGTGTNSRGYTF. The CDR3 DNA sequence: TGTGCCATCAGTGGGACAGGAACCAATAGTCGTGGCTACACCTTC.

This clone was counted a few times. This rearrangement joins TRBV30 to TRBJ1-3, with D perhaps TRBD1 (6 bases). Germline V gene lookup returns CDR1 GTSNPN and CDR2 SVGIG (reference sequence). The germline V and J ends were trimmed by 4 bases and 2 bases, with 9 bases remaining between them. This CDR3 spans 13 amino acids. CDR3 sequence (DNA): TGTGCCTGGAAGGCAGGGGCTGGAAACACCATATATTTT. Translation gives CAWKAGAGNTIYF.

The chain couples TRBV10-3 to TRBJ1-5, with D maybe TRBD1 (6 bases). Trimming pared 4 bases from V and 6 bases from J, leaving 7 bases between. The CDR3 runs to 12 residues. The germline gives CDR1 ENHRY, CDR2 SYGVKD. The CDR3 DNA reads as TGTGCCATCAGTGTCAGGGGTCAGCCCCAGCATTTT. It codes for CAISVRGQPQHF.